This T cell receptor (beta chain) was captured in a study of blood T cell repertoires in COVID-19. Germline V gives CDR1 MNHNY, CDR2 SVGAGI (reference sequence). There are 17 residues in the CDR3. V dropped 5 bases and J dropped 4; count of bases not matched to a gene: 17. In the authors' workflow: Estimates of nucleated cell counts were drawn from the amplification of reference gene primers. Measured with immunoSEQ multiplex PCR; TCRdb has only the in-frame clones, and not every one. That table supplies the V and J calls and clone size; D and trimming were determined from the DNA. The data contain approximately 180,000 clones, roughly 90% of them singletons. Individuals drawn from around 25 US areas were about 18 to 89 years old. Donors were grouped by their self-reported clinical history.

Sequenced: PBMCs or T cells enriched from blood (not recorded which). The TCR was taken from a human donor with acute COVID-19. The donor label of this sample is uncertain. V is TRBV6-6 and J is TRBJ2-7; 7 bases line up with TRBD1. CDR3 in amino acids: CASSPILRQGSQYEQYF. The CDR3 bases are TGTGCCAGCAGTCCAATACTTAGACAGGGATCCCAATACGAGCAGTACTTC.